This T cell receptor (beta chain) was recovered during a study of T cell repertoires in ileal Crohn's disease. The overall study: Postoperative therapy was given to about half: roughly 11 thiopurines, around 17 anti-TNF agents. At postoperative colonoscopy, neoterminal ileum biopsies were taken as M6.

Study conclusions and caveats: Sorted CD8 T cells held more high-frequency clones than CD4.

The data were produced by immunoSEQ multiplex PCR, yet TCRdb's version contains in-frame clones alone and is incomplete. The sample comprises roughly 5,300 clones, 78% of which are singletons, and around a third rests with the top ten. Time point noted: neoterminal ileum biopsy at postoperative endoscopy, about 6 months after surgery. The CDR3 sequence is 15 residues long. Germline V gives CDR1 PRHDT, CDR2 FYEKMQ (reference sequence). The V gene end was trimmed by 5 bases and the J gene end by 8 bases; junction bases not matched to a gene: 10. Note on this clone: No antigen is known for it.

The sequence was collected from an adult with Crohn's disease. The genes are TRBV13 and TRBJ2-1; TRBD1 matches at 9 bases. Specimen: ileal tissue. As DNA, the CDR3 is TGTGCCAGCAGCGCCAGCCGACAGGGGGTCTATGAGCAGTTCTTC. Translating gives CASSASRQGVYEQFF.